This T cell receptor beta chain was retrieved from a study of CD8 T cells in ankylosing spondylitis. TCRdb fed the 5' RACE reads into MiXCR, producing one record per CDR3 protein. Among about 33,000 distinct CDR3 sequences listed, over 12% were seen once. This CDR3 contains 14 residues. V was clipped by 3 bases and J by 0 bases, with 11 bases between them. Germline CDR1 and CDR2: SQVTM and ANQGSEA. This clonotype was observed a handful of times. The sample comprised blood. The rearrangement joins TRBV29-1 to TRBJ1-2, with unresolved D. This receptor was taken from a male donor with ankylosing spondylitis or in good health (not recorded which). The CDR3 DNA is TGCAGCGTTGAGAAGGCAGATACTAACTATGGCTACACCTTC. It specifies CSVEKADTNYGYTF.